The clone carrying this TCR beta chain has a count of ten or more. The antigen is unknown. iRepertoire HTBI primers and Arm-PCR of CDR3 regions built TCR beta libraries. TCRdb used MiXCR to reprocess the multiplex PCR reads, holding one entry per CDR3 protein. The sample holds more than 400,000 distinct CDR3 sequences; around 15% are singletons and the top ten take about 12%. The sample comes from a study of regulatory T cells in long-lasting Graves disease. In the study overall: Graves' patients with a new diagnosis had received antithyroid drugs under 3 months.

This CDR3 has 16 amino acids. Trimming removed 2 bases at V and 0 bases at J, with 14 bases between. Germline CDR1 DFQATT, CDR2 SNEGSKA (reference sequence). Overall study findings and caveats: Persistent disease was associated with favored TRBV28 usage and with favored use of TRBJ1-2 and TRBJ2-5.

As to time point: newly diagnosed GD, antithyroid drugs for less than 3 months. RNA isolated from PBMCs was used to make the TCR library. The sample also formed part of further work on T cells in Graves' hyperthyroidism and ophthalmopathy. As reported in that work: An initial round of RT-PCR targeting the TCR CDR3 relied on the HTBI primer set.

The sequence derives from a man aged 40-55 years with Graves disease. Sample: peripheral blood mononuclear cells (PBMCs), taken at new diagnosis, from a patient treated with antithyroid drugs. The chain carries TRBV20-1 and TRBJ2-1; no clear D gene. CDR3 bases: TGCAGTGCTAGATACACAGTCGCTAGCTCCTACAATGAGCAGTTCTTC. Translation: CSARYTVASSYNEQFF.